What follows describes a single T cell receptor (beta chain). Its antigen remains unknown. The data stem from a study of monozygotic twins with inflammatory bowel disease. The study's findings and limits: Distinguishing T cell subtypes was not possible. A lone strong IBD-associated signal or clonotype found no support.

Eight reactions per sample, run separately, yielded cDNA. Template switching appended UMIs that held a 6-nucleotide sample barcode. After re-calling the 5' RACE reads, TCRdb lists one entry per CDR3 protein, DNA absent. Recorded for this sample: nearly 450,000 distinct CDR3 sequences. CDR3 size: 14 residues. Germline V lookup: CDR1 MDHEN, CDR2 SYDVKM. The receptor's source is a human donor with ulcerative colitis or Crohn's disease, or a healthy co-twin of an affected twin (not recorded which). Sequencing was performed on blood. The chain couples TRBV28 to TRBJ1-6; TCRdb outputs TRBD1, but without DNA this stays unchecked. The CDR3 region is CASSQGQGNSPLHF.